This TCR beta chain is from a study of OX40 agonist ivuxolimab in advanced cancers. Assay: immunoSEQ multiplex PCR; the TCRdb copy retains only in-frame clones and omits some. In the table there are more than 55,000 clones, around 85% of which are singletons. Patients who had autoimmune disease history or got systemic immunosuppression were left out. V dropped 3 bases and J dropped 0; count of bases not matched to a gene: 7. Germline loops: CDR1 SGHNT, CDR2 YENEEA. This CDR3 spans 16 amino acids. The table lists this clone with a count of one. The sequences come from CD4+ or CD8+ T cells sorted from blood, collected in a trial of the OX40 agonist ivuxolimab. The gene calls are TRBV11-3 and TRBJ2-7; 8 nucleotides line up with TRBD2. The source is an adult with an advanced solid tumor such as melanoma, head and neck, liver or kidney cancer. The chain's CDR3 is CASSFRAGGPSYEQYF. The DNA for the CDR3 is TGTGCCAGCAGCTTTAGGGCGGGAGGTCCCTCCTACGAGCAGTACTTC. Drawing the rest from reference TRBV11-3 and TRBJ2-7, the complete variable domain is EAGVVQSPRYKIIEKKQPVAFWCNPISGHNTLYWYLQNLGQGPELLIRYENEEAVDDSQLPKDRFSAERLKGVDSTLKIQPAELGDSAVYLCASSFRAGGPSYEQYFGPGTRLTVT.